Presented here are 8 T cell receptor beta chains from one specimen sequenced in a study of blood T cells in healthy people across ages. A second about 6 to 12 cycle PCR used barcoded and J-beta primers. MiXCR was run by TCRdb on the 5' RACE reads, yielding one entry per CDR3 protein. This sample yields around 1,500,000 distinct CDR3 sequences, of which approximately 42% are seen a single time; 6.5% to 10% belongs to the top ten. The source material was blood. The receptor source for this set is a woman aged 18-29 years in good health.

CDR3 DNA sequence: TGCGCCAGCAGCCAAGTCTGGGGACAGTATAGCAATCAGCCCCAGCATTTT. Translating it yields CASSQVWGQYSNQPQHF. V is TRBV4-1 and J is TRBJ1-5, with 7 nucleotides matching TRBD1. V lost 1 base to trimming and J lost 0 bases; unmatched junction nucleotides: 6. Germline-derived CDR1 and CDR2 are MGHRA and YSYEKL. This CDR3 is 17 amino acids long.

This rearrangement joins TRBV5-1 to TRBJ2-1, with D unclear. The CDR3 loop spans 17 amino acids. Trimming left V 0 bases short and J 1 base short, with 14 bases between. CDR1 SGHRS and CDR2 YFSETQ come from the germline V gene. CDR3 loop: CASSLVGRSGSYNEQFF. CDR3 in DNA: TGCGCCAGCAGCTTGGTAGGTAGATCGGGTTCCTACAATGAGCAGTTCTTC.

This clonotype was detected only a few times. The rearrangement joins TRBV12-3 or TRBV12-4 to TRBJ2-1; 15 bases map to TRBD2. V dropped 3 bases and J dropped 7; count of bases not matched to a gene: 4. The CDR3 is 16 amino acids. The CDR3 nucleotides read TGTGCCAGCAGTTTTGGACTAGCGGGAGGGGATAATGAGCAGTTCTTC. This gives the protein CASSFGLAGGDNEQFF.

This chain links TRBV28 with TRBJ2-7; TRBD2 matches at 7 bases. The V gene's germline CDR1 is MDHEN and CDR2 SYDVKM. V shed 5 bases, J shed 3 bases, and the junction held 10 bases outside the gene matches. The CDR3 covers 15 residues. The CDR3 is CASSRRGVANYEQYF. The CDR3 DNA follows: TGTGCCAGCAGTCGCCGGGGGGTTGCCAACTACGAGCAGTACTTC.

The rearrangement links TRBV6-6 to TRBJ2-1; 8 nucleotides agree with TRBD1. Germline V gene lookup returns CDR1 MNHNY and CDR2 SVGAGI (reference sequence). The CDR3 sequence is 16 residues long. V was clipped by 4 bases and J by 3 bases; unmatched bases: 8. CDR3 sequence: CASSSRGQVNYNEQFF. CDR3 nucleotide sequence: TGTGCCAGCAGTTCAAGGGGACAGGTAAACTACAATGAGCAGTTCTTC.

This clonotype has just a few counts. The V call is TRBV21-1, the J call TRBJ2-1; the table assigns TRBD1, which was not confirmed against the DNA. TRBV21-1 is recorded as a pseudogene. The length of the CDR3 is 14 residues. For the CDR3, the DNA is TGTGCCAGCAGCAAATGCCCCCTTTACAATGAGCAGTTCTTC. It specifies CASSKCPLYNEQFF.

A word on this clonotype: A much more abundant neighbour one base away suggests this may be a read error. The rearrangement uses TRBV5-4 and TRBJ2-5, with 10 bases fitting TRBD2. Per the germline V gene, CDR1 is SGHNT and CDR2 is YYREEE (reference sequence). This CDR3 is 15 amino acids long. Trimming cost V 1 base and J 11 bases; bases outside gene matches: 11. The chain's CDR3 is CASSLWTSGTDEQYF. CDR3 DNA: TGTGCCAGCAGCTTGTGGACTAGCGGAACCGATGAGCAGTACTTC.

A few counts support this clonotype. This chain links TRBV6-5 with TRBJ1-1, with D hard to call. Trimming cost V 2 bases and J 2 bases, with 12 bases left between them. The CDR3 totals 15 residues. Germline CDR1 reads MNHEY; CDR2 reads SVGAGI. This CDR3 reads CASSYGMVSNTEAFF. DNA of the CDR3: TGTGCCAGCAGTTACGGTATGGTCAGTAACACTGAAGCTTTCTTT.